The 12 T cell receptor beta chains below were found in one sample sequenced in a study of T cell repertoires in cytomegalovirus infection. No antigen has been identified for these receptors. MiXCR, run by TCRdb on the reads, gives a single entry per CDR3 protein. The profile shows over 250,000 distinct CDR3 sequences, roughly 21% of them singletons. The sequences come from cultured PBMCs, collected from culture after CMV antigen stimulation. The receptors originated from a human donor in good health (CMV status not recorded). Some clones in this sample may be carry-over from other donors' samples.

This clonotype was observed many times. The chain is built from TRBV7-9 and TRBJ1-1; TRBD1 might be the D (6 bases). The CDR3 covers 13 residues. Germline CDR1 reads SEHNR; CDR2 reads FQNEAQ (reference sequence). V shed 8 bases and J shed 10 bases, with 20 bases lying between them. The CDR3 nucleotides are TGTGCCAGCTCACAACACAGGGCCGAGGGAGCTTTCTTT. Amino acids: CASSQHRAEGAFF.

The V call is TRBV5-4, the J call TRBJ2-2, with D unresolved. V dropped 4 bases and J dropped 0 bases, with 16 bases sitting between them. The CDR3 sequence is 17 residues long. The germline CDR1 and CDR2 sequences are SGHNT and YYREEE (reference sequence). The CDR3 coding sequence is TGTGCCAGCAGCCCTGATGGGATTACCTCGAACACCGGGGAGCTGTTTTTT. As protein: CASSPDGITSNTGELFF.

V usage is TRBV11-2 and J usage is TRBJ2-3; 11 bases fit TRBD2. CDR1 is SGHAT, CDR2 FQNNGV, per germline. There are 17 residues in the CDR3. The junction had 7 bases not matched to a gene; V was cut back by 2 bases and J by 3 bases. In DNA, the CDR3 is TGTGCCAGCAGCTTATATCCTAGCGGGAGGAAAACAGATACGCAGTATTTT. Translated: CASSLYPSGRKTDTQYF.

This clonotype has at least ten counts. The rearrangement links TRBV7-9 to TRBJ2-3, with 9 bases matching TRBD1. Per the germline V gene, CDR1 is SEHNR and CDR2 is FQNEAQ (reference sequence). The CDR3 has 15 residues. J was trimmed by 6 bases and V by 5 bases; bases with no gene match: 9. This CDR3 is CASSPGQGLLDTQYF. DNA of the CDR3: TGTGCCAGCAGCCCGGGACAGGGTCTTTTGGATACGCAGTATTTT.

This clonotype was seen many times. V is TRBV7-2 and J is TRBJ1-5, with D maybe TRBD1 (6 bases). V lost 5 bases and J lost 7, with 15 bases in between. Germline CDR1 SGHTA, CDR2 FQGNSA. The length of the CDR3 is 14 residues. DNA of the CDR3: TGTGCCAGCAGCCAAGGACAGATTGGGCAGCCCCAGCATTTT. This gives the protein CASSQGQIGQPQHF.

At least ten counts were recorded for this clonotype. The chain links TRBV7-2 to TRBJ2-7; 7 nucleotides match TRBD2. The ends lost 7 bases at V and 4 bases at J; junction bases unmatched: 13. Germline V lookup: CDR1 SGHTA, CDR2 FQGNSA. CDR3 length: 15 residues. This CDR3 is CASTPRPGGSYEQYF. The CDR3 DNA is TGTGCCAGCACCCCACGACCGGGAGGAAGTTACGAGCAGTACTTC.

About this clonotype itself: At one end, the junction sequence differs from germline, possibly due to a read error. The CDR3 DNA follows: TGCGCCAGCAGCCAAGTTTGGCCACCGCGCCACCAGAGGGCTTCCTTT. Translated, it gives CASSQVWPPRHQRASF. This chain connects TRBV4-3 to TRBJ1-1; D gene ambiguous. CDR1 and CDR2 (germline): LGHNA, YSLEER. There are 16 residues in the CDR3.

This chain links TRBV7-3 with TRBJ1-1; the D gene is possibly TRBD1 (6 bases). The CDR3 extends over 15 amino acids. V lost 5 bases and J lost 1, with 14 bases in between. Germline lookup yields CDR1 SGHTA and CDR2 FQGTGA. CDR3 coding DNA: TGTGCCAGCAGCGAAGACGGGACACCGAACACTGAAGCTTTCTTT. Protein: CASSEDGTPNTEAFF.

The genes are TRBV28 and TRBJ2-5; D is unresolved. CDR1 is MDHEN, CDR2 SYDVKM, per germline. This CDR3 region has 16 residues. Trimming pared 6 bases from V and 0 bases from J, leaving 17 bases between. CDR3 loop: CASSLGVVTYQETQYF. The CDR3 coding sequence is TGTGCCAGCAGCCTCGGCGTGGTCACGTACCAAGAGACCCAGTACTTC.

This clonotype was observed a few times. J is TRBJ1-5 and V is TRBV20-1; weak D call: TRBD1 (5 bases). CDR1 DFQATT and CDR2 SNEGSKA come from the germline V gene (reference sequence). Trimming took 3 bases from V and 2 from J, leaving 14 bases between them. CDR3 length: 15 residues. In DNA form, the CDR3 reads TGCAGTGCTAGGATGACCGGGGCTGGCAATCAGCCCCAGCATTTT. Translating it yields CSARMTGAGNQPQHF.

The genes are TRBV7-9 and TRBJ1-1, with 7 bases that match TRBD1. V gave up 5 bases and J gave up 5 bases; unmatched junction bases: 11. This CDR3 is 15 amino acids long. Germline assignment: CDR1 SEHNR and CDR2 FQNEAQ (reference sequence). The CDR3, as DNA: TGTGCCAGCAGCCAGGGGGGGCTCGGGATTACTGAAGCTTTCTTT. Translating gives CASSQGGLGITEAFF.

This clonotype has only a few counts. V usage is TRBV4-3 and J usage is TRBJ2-5; 7 bases align to TRBD2. The CDR3 runs to 15 residues. The ends lost 0 bases at V and 5 bases at J; junction bases unmatched: 6. The germline V gene has CDR1 LGHNA and CDR2 YSLEER. Here the CDR3 DNA reads TGCGCCAGCAGCCAAGAGTGGCGGGAGAGGGAGACCCAGTACTTC. Its translation: CASSQEWRERETQYF.